This T cell receptor beta chain stems from a study of control samples from healthy donors and cancer patients. This clone was counted a single time. The assay was immunoSEQ multiplex PCR, and TCRdb's table has in-frame clones only and misses some. Of fewer than 85,000 clones in the sample, about nine tenths were seen once. CDR3 length: 15 amino acids. V lost 11 bases and J 0 bases, leaving 20 bases between the germline ends. The germline V gene encodes CDR1 MGHDK and CDR2 SYGVNS. The chain links TRBV25-1 to TRBJ2-7; weak D call: TRBD1 (6 bases). This TCR derives from a man over 45 in good health. The sample taken for sequencing was blood. The CDR3 here is CAVGAGPRGSYEQYF. In nucleotides, the CDR3 is TGTGCCGTGGGGGCCGGGCCCCGCGGCTCCTACGAGCAGTACTTC.